A selection of T cell receptor beta chains follows, all from one sample in a study of T cells after yellow fever vaccination. TCRdb re-called the 5' RACE reads through MiXCR, storing one row per CDR3 protein. The sample lists a few hundred thousand distinct CDR3 sequences, 6% to 8% occurring once. The input for sequencing was PBMCs, taken 5 days after the yellow fever booster vaccination. These TCRs come from a man aged 30-40 years who received the YFV17D yellow fever vaccine. Each CDR3 is given with its conserved first and last residue.

v_call	j_call	cdr3_aa
TRBV7-2	TRBJ2-1	CASSLQGLTNEQFF
TRBV4-3	TRBJ2-2	CASSHNPPGGAKKTGELFF
TRBV20-1	TRBJ1-2	CSARDSVQRTAPGGYTF
TRBV29-1	TRBJ2-1	CSARGRSGSYNEQFF
TRBV9	TRBJ2-7	CASSVADSYEQYF
TRBV5-1	TRBJ1-5	CASSFEQGQPQHF
TRBV5-1	TRBJ2-2	CASRGFGELFF
TRBV5-5	TRBJ2-1	CASRLEAAPYNEQFF
TRBV7-6	TRBJ2-5	CASSSPGTSGNRGTQYF
TRBV7-2	TRBJ2-7	CASSSYGGRVYEQYF
TRBV20-1	TRBJ2-7	CSTQSGVSYEQYF
TRBV5-1	TRBJ2-3	CASSLATSGRDTQYF
TRBV5-1	TRBJ2-5	CASNPLGQGIETQYF
TRBV5-1	TRBJ2-6	CASSFSASANVLTF
TRBV5-1	TRBJ1-5	CASSSYYWTGGNQPQHF
TRBV9	TRBJ2-1	CASSVVGGSNEQFF
TRBV7-8	TRBJ2-3	CASSSLERGKDTQYF
TRBV12-3/TRBV12-4	TRBJ2-2	CASTRVGRGTPGELFF
TRBV6-5	TRBJ2-1	CASSWAPGQGLEQFF
TRBV20-1	TRBJ2-7	CSARGGRTNYEQYF
TRBV6-2/TRBV6-3	TRBJ2-5	CASSPGTGAEETQYF
TRBV4-3	TRBJ2-7	CASSQWVKAGGASEQYF